The present T cell receptor (beta chain) was sequenced within a study of CXCR3-negative and CXCR3-positive naive CD8 T cells. This CDR3 comprises 16 residues. Germline CDR1 SGHTA, CDR2 FQGNSA. In regard to this clonotype: No antigen is known for it.

Preparation of TRB cDNA libraries relied on 5' RACE carrying UMI labels. TCRdb re-called the 5' RACE reads, yielding one record per CDR3 amino acid sequence without DNA. The sample yields more than 65,000 distinct CDR3 sequences, of which the top ten take up about 1.5%. Naive cells were sorted as CD45RO-, CCR7+, CD27+ and CD95-. The study, taken as a whole, reports: Memory cells diverged, while naive CXCR3-positive and CXCR3-negative cells had similar TRBV-TRBJ usage. Each naive subset displayed comparably high diversity, whereas memory CD8+ cells displayed much lower diversity.

The sequencing sample was made of naive CXCR3- CD8+ T cells from blood. Indicated subset: CD45RO-CCR7+CD27+CD95- naive CD8+ T cells lacking CXCR3 (TNR3-). The chain uses TRBV7-2 and TRBJ2-3; no DNA is available, so the TRBD1 call from TCRdb remains unchecked. The origin of this receptor is a human donor in good health. Some clones in this sample may be carry-over from other donors' samples. The CDR3 sequence is CASSLVSGGHTDTQYF.